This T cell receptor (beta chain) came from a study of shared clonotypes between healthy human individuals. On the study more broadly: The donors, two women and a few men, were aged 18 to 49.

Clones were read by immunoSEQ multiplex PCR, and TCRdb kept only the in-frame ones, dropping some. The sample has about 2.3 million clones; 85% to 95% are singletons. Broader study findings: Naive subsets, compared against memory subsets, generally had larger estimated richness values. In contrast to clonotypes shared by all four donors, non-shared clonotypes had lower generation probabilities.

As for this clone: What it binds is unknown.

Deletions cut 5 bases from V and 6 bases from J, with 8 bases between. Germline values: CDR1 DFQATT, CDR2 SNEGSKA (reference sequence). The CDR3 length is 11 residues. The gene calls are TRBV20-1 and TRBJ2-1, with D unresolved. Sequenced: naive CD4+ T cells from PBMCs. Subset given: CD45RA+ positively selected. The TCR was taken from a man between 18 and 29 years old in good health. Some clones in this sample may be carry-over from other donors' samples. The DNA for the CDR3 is TGCAGTGCTGCGCCTAGCAATGAGCAGTTCTTC. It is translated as CSAAPSNEQFF.